This T cell receptor beta chain was captured by sequencing in a study of blood T cell repertoires in COVID-19. Produced via immunoSEQ multiplex PCR; TCRdb's table is partial and in-frame only. This table holds some 150,000 clones, roughly 87% found once. Germline values: CDR1 KGHSH, CDR2 LQKENI. The CDR3 runs 15 residues. Trimming removed 2 bases at V and 7 bases at J, with 12 bases between. The TCR comes from a woman aged 60-70 years who had recovered from COVID-19. The sequencing input was peripheral blood. J is TRBJ1-6 and V is TRBV18, with D unclear. The CDR3 protein is CASSPDQATNSPLHF. CDR3 sequence (DNA): TGTGCCAGCTCACCAGACCAGGCGACGAATTCACCCCTCCACTTT.